This note documents a single T cell receptor beta chain sequence. Antigen unknown. Per the germline V gene, CDR1 is MGHRA and CDR2 is YSYEKL. V gave up 5 bases and J gave up 4 bases; unmatched junction bases: 13. CDR3 length equals 16 residues. This specimen belongs to a study of PD-1 blockade in classical Hodgkin lymphoma. This table comes from immunoSEQ multiplex PCR, and its TCRdb copy is limited to in-frame clones, with some not included. This table has 14,000 or so clones, around four fifths appearing once. Study outcomes and limitations: No one has yet defined what causes the repertoire differences, which may be disease activity or prior therapy. Similar baseline diversity was found in complete responders and newly diagnosed patients.

After autologous stem cell transplantation all patients relapsed, and prior brentuximab vedotin exposure differed between cohorts. The sample here was peripheral blood mononuclear cells (PBMCs), taken at baseline. The gene calls are TRBV4-1 and TRBJ1-2, with 7 positions matching TRBD1. This clonotype originated in a human donor with classical Hodgkin lymphoma. CDR3 nucleotides: TGCGCCAGCAGCTGGGACAGCAACCGAAAGACCTATGGCTACACCTTC. It is translated as CASSWDSNRKTYGYTF.